The TCR beta chain under discussion was sequenced for a study of cytomegalovirus exposure and HLA in healthy donors. PCR used 60 Vbeta primers and 13 Jbeta primers. Assay: immunoSEQ multiplex PCR; the TCRdb copy retains only in-frame clones and omits some. In the table there are approximately 150,000 clones, approximately 71% of which are singletons. Germline V gene data show CDR1 as GTSNPN and CDR2 as SVGIG (reference sequence). The CDR3 sequence is 16 residues long. V shed 4 bases and J 5 bases; nucleotides not matched to a gene: 13. The sequenced sample consisted of PBMCs. The TCR was taken from a woman between 55 and 75 years old in good health and CMV-seronegative. The genes are TRBV30 and TRBJ1-5; the match to TRBD1 covers 8 bases. Here the CDR3 DNA reads TGTGCCTGGATCCAGGACAGGGAGGTGGGCGATCAGCCCCAGCATTTT. This gives the protein CAWIQDREVGDQPQHF.